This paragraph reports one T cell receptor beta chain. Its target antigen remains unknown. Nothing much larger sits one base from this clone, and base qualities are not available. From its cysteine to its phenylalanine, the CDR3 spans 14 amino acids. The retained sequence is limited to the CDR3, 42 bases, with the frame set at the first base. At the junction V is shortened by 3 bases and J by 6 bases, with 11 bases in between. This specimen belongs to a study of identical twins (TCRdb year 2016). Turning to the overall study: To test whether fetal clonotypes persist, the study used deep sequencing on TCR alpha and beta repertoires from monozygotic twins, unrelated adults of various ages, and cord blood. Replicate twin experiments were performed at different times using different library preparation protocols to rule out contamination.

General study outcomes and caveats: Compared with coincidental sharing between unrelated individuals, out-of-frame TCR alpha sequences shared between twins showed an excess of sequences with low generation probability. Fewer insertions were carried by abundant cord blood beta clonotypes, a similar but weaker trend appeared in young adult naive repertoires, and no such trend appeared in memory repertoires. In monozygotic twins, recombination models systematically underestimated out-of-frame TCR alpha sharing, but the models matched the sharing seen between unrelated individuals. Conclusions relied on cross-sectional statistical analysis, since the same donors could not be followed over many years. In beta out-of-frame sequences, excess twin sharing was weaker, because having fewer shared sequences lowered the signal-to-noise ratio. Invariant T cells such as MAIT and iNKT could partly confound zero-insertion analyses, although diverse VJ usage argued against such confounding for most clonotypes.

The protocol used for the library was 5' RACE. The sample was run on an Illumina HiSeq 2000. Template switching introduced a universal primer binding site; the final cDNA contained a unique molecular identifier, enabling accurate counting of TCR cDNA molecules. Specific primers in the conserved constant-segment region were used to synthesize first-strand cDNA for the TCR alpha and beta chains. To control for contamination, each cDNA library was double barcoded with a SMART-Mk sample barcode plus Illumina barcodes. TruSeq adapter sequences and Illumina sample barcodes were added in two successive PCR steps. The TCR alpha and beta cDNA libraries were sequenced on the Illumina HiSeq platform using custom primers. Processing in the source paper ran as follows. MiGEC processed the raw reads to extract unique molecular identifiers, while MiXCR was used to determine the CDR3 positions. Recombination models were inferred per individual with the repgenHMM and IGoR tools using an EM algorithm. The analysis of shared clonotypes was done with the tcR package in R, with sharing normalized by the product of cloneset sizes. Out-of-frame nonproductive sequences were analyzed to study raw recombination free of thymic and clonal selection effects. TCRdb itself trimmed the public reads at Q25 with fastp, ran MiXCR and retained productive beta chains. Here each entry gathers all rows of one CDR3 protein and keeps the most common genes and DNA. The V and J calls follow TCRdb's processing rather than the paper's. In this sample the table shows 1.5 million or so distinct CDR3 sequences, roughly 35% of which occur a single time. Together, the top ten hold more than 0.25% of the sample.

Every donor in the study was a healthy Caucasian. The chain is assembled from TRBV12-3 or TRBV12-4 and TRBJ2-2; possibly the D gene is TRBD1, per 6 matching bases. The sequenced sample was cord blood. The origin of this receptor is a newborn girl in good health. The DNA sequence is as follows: TGTGCCAGCAGTTTTGGGGGCTCAGCCGGGGAGCTGTTTTTT. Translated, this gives CASSFGGSAGELFF.